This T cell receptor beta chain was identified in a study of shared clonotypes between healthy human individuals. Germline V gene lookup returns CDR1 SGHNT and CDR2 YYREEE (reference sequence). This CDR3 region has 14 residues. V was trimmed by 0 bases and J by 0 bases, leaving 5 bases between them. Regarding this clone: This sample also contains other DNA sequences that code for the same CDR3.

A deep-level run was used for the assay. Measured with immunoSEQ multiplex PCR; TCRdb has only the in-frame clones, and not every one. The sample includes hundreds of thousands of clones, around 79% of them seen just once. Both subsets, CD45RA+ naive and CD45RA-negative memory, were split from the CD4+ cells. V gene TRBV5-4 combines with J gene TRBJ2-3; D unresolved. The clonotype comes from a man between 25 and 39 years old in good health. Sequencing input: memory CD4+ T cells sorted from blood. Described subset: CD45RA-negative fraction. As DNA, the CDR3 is TGTGCCAGCAGCTTGGGAGGTAGCACAGATACGCAGTATTTT. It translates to CASSLGGSTDTQYF.